Shown below are 5 T cell receptor beta chains from a single sample sequenced in a study of cytomegalovirus exposure and HLA in healthy donors. PCR employed 60 Vbeta and 13 Jbeta primers. Profiled with immunoSEQ multiplex PCR; TCRdb holds only in-frame clones, not every one. The sample carries over 120,000 clones, roughly 77% recorded once. Specimen: PBMCs. These receptors were taken from a male donor in good health and CMV-seronegative.

This chain uses TRBV13 with TRBJ2-5; 12 bases agree with TRBD1. Germline V gene data show CDR1 as PRHDT and CDR2 as FYEKMQ (reference sequence). This CDR3 has 17 residues. The V segment lost 1 base and the J segment 4 bases; nucleotides outside the gene matches: 7. CDR3 nucleotides: TGTGCCAGCAGCTTAGAGGGGGACAGGGGGCGCGGAGAGACCCAGTACTTC. It yields the protein CASSLEGDRGRGETQYF.

The chain uses TRBV5-1 and TRBJ1-3; TRBD1 might be the D (6 bases). The CDR3 loop spans 14 amino acids. Germline V gene lookup returns CDR1 SGHRS and CDR2 YFSETQ. With 1 base removed from V and 4 bases from J, the gap between germline ends came to 9 bases. CDR3 coding DNA: TGCGCCAGCAGCTTGACAGGGTTCGGAAACACCATATATTTT. It specifies CASSLTGFGNTIYF.

The chain combines TRBV4-1 with TRBJ1-4, with 8 bases matching TRBD1. Germline V gene data show CDR1 as MGHRA and CDR2 as YSYEKL. V gave up 4 bases and J gave up 0 bases; unmatched junction bases: 10. This CDR3 contains 18 residues. CDR3 DNA: TGCGCCAGCAGCCTAGCCGGGACAGGTATTGCAACTAATGAAAAACTGTTTTTT. This sequence encodes CASSLAGTGIATNEKLFF.

This rearrangement joins TRBV21-1 to TRBJ2-6; TRBD1, as called in the table, went unchecked against the DNA. TRBV21-1 is labeled a pseudogene. The CDR3 covers 20 residues. CDR3 DNA sequence: TGTGCCAGCAGCAAAGGGCGGGACAGGGAACCACCCTCTGGGGCCAACGTCCTGACTTTC. Protein product: CASSKGRDREPPSGANVLTF.

The chain is built from TRBV19 and TRBJ1-6; 8 bases fit TRBD1. The CDR3 is made up of 14 amino acids. Germline V CDR1 and CDR2: LNHDA, SQIVND (reference sequence). Germline trimming cut 5 bases from V and 6 bases from J; bases unmatched to any gene: 3. The CDR3, as DNA: TGTGCCAGTAGTCCCGACAGGGGTAATTCACCCCTCCACTTT. Translated: CASSPDRGNSPLHF.